This T cell receptor beta chain came from a study of shared clonotypes between healthy human individuals. Produced via immunoSEQ multiplex PCR; TCRdb's table is partial and in-frame only. This repertoire shows about 1.5 million clones, about 98% found once; its top ten account for roughly 0.45%. Looked up from germline, CDR1 is SGHNT and CDR2 is YYREEE (reference sequence). V lost 3 bases and J lost 2; bases outside the gene matches: 14. This CDR3 is 19 amino acids long. This clonotype originated in a man aged 25 to 40 in good health. The sample was naive CD4+ T cells sorted from blood. Described subset: CD45RA+ positively selected. The chain employs TRBV5-4 and TRBJ2-3, with 11 bases lining up with TRBD2. The CDR3 sequence is CASSSALIPGLADTDTQYF. DNA of the CDR3: TGTGCCAGCAGCTCAGCCCTTATACCGGGACTAGCGGACACAGATACGCAGTATTTT.